This TCR beta chain was recovered during a study of cytomegalovirus exposure and HLA in healthy donors. Trimming at V came to 10 bases and at J to 0 bases, leaving 8 bases not matched to a gene. Per the germline V gene, CDR1 is SGHVS and CDR2 is FQNEAQ. This CDR3 has 15 residues. The primer mix had 60 Vbeta and 13 Jbeta primers. The assay was immunoSEQ multiplex PCR, and TCRdb's table has in-frame clones only and misses some. The sample has 100,000 to 150,000 clones, 80% seen once; the top ten hold about 8.9%. Study outcomes and limitations: Earlier analysis yielded a pattern in which most TCR beta V segments were productive about 90% or about 30% of the time. Under in vitro conditions, a few CMV-associated chains were confirmed as specific for CMV antigens.

Turning to this clone: No antigen is known for it.

Sequencing was carried out using PBMCs. The V call is TRBV7-8, the J call TRBJ1-5, with 8 bases matching TRBD1. The sequence was collected from a man aged 25-40 years in good health and CMV-seropositive. The CDR3 loop reads CATRTGRDSNQPQHF. CDR3 DNA: TGTGCCACACGGACAGGGAGGGATAGCAATCAGCCCCAGCATTTT.